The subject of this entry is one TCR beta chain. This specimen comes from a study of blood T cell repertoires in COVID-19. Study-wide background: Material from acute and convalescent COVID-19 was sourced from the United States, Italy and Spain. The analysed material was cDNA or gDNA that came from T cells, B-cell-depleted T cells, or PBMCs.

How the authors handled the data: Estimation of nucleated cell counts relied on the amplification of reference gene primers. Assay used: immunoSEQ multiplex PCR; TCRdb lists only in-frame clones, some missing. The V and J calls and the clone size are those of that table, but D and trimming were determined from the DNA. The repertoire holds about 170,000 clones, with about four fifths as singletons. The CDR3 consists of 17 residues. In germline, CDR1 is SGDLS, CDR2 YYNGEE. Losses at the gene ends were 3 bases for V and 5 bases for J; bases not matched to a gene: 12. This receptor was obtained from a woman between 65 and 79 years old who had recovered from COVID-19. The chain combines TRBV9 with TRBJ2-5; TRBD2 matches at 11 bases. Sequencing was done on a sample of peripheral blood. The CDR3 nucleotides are TGTGCCAGCAGCGGGACCGTTAGCGGGAGGGGGCTGGAGACCCAGTACTTC. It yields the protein CASSGTVSGRGLETQYF.